The present entry profiles one T cell receptor beta chain with its context. Its specificity is not known. TCRdb keeps only in-frame clones here, not all; method: immunoSEQ multiplex PCR. The sample carries about 60,000 clones, 65% to 80% recorded once. This record belongs to a study of T cell responses to AZD1222 COVID-19 vaccine. Study outcomes and limitations: Seropositive status at baseline applied to only five or six AZD1222 recipients. Along spike, vaccine-associated CD4 TCRs were found throughout, with dominance at 160-218 and 743-854. All repertoire sampling was performed exclusively after the peak T cell response. Vaccination with two AZD1222 doses was followed by a rise in Spike-specific TCR breadth and depth.

The sequence was collected from an adult who received the AZD1222 COVID-19 vaccine. Here the sequenced sample was peripheral blood, taken 28 days after the second AZD1222 dose.

The DNA of the CDR3 is TGTGCCAGCAGCATCTACAGGGGCGCGGGGCAAGAGACCCAGTACTTC. It yields the protein CASSIYRGAGQETQYF. This rearrangement joins TRBV5-4 to TRBJ2-5; D is possibly TRBD1 (7 bases). This CDR3 is 16 amino acids long. Per germline, CDR1 SGHNT and CDR2 YYREEE (reference sequence). Trimming cost V 4 bases and J 2 bases, with 18 bases left between them.